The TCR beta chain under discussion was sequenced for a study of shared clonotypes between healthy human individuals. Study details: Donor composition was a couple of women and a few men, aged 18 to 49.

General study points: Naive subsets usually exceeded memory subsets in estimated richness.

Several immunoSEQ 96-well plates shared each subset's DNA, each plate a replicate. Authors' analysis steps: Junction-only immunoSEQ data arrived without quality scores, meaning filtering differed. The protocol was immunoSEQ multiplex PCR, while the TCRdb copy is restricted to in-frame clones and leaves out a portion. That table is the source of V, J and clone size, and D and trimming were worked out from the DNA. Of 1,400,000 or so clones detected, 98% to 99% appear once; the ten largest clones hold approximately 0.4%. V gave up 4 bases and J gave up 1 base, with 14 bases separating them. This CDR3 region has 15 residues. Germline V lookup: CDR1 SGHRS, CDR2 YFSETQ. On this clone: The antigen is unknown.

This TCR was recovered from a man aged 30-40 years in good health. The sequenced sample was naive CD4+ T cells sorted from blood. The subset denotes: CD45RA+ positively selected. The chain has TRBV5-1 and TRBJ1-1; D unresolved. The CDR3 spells CASSGNGLRNTEAFF. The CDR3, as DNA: TGCGCCAGCAGCGGTAATGGGTTAAGGAACACTGAAGCTTTCTTT.